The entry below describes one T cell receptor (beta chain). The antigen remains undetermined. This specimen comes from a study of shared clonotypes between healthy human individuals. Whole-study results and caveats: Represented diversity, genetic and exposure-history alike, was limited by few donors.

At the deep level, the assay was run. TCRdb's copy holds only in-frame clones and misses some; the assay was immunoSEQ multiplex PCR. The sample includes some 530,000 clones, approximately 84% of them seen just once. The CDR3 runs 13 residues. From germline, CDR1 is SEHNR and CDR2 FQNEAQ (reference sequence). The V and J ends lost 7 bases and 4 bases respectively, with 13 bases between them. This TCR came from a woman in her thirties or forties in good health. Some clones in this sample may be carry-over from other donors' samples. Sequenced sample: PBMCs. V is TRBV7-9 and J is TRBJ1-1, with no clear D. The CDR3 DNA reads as TGTGCCAGCAACTATCCCGGCGGCACTGAAGCTTTCTTT. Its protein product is CASNYPGGTEAFF.